The source of this T cell receptor beta chain is a study of blood T cell repertoires in COVID-19. The wider study: T cells, B-cell-depleted T cells, or PBMCs provided the cDNA or gDNA that served as material.

Some clones are missing from TCRdb's copy, which holds only in-frame ones; the method was immunoSEQ multiplex PCR. This sample carries 200,000 to 300,000 clones, more than 75% of them seen once, and the ten largest clones take roughly 5%. This receptor was taken from an older woman with COVID-19, enrolled during active disease. Sequenced: peripheral blood.

The CDR3: CASSPTTGETGELFF. The CDR3 DNA is TGCGCCAGCAGCCCGACGACAGGGGAAACCGGGGAGCTGTTTTTT. The V and J genes are TRBV5-1 and TRBJ2-2; 8 bases match TRBD1. This CDR3 contains 15 residues. Germline V CDR1 and CDR2: SGHRS, YFSETQ. Trimming took 4 bases from V and 5 from J; bases not matched to a gene: 7.